What follows describes a single T cell receptor (beta chain). Antigen specificity is unknown. These data are taken from a study of cytomegalovirus exposure and HLA in healthy donors. Whole-study context: One earlier analysis, a look at about 179 million T cells, found 100 million to 130 million unique TCR beta sequences. General study points: Excluded were some V segments that proved indistinguishable, including TRBV6-2 and TRBV6-3. Most likely, a cluster of highly shared sequence variants arose as a sequencing artifact. Later analysis showed most CMV-associated TCR beta chains appearing HLA-restricted.

Trimming pared 1 base from V and 11 bases from J, leaving 14 bases between. Germline V gene data show CDR1 as MDHEN and CDR2 as SYDVKM. This CDR3 contains 14 residues. It was with 60 Vbeta and 13 Jbeta primers that the PCR ran. Sequencing was performed with immunoSEQ multiplex PCR; in TCRdb, only in-frame clones are kept and a portion is missing. The table gives about 200,000 clones; the top ten clones make up almost 0.75% of it. V usage is TRBV28 and J usage is TRBJ1-4, with D perhaps matching TRBD1 (5 bases). The source is a boy younger than 18 in good health and CMV-seronegative. What was sequenced was PBMCs. CDR3 in amino acids: CASSLSGTAKKLFF. The CDR3 bases are TGTGCCAGCAGTTTATCGGGGACTGCGAAGAAACTGTTTTTT.